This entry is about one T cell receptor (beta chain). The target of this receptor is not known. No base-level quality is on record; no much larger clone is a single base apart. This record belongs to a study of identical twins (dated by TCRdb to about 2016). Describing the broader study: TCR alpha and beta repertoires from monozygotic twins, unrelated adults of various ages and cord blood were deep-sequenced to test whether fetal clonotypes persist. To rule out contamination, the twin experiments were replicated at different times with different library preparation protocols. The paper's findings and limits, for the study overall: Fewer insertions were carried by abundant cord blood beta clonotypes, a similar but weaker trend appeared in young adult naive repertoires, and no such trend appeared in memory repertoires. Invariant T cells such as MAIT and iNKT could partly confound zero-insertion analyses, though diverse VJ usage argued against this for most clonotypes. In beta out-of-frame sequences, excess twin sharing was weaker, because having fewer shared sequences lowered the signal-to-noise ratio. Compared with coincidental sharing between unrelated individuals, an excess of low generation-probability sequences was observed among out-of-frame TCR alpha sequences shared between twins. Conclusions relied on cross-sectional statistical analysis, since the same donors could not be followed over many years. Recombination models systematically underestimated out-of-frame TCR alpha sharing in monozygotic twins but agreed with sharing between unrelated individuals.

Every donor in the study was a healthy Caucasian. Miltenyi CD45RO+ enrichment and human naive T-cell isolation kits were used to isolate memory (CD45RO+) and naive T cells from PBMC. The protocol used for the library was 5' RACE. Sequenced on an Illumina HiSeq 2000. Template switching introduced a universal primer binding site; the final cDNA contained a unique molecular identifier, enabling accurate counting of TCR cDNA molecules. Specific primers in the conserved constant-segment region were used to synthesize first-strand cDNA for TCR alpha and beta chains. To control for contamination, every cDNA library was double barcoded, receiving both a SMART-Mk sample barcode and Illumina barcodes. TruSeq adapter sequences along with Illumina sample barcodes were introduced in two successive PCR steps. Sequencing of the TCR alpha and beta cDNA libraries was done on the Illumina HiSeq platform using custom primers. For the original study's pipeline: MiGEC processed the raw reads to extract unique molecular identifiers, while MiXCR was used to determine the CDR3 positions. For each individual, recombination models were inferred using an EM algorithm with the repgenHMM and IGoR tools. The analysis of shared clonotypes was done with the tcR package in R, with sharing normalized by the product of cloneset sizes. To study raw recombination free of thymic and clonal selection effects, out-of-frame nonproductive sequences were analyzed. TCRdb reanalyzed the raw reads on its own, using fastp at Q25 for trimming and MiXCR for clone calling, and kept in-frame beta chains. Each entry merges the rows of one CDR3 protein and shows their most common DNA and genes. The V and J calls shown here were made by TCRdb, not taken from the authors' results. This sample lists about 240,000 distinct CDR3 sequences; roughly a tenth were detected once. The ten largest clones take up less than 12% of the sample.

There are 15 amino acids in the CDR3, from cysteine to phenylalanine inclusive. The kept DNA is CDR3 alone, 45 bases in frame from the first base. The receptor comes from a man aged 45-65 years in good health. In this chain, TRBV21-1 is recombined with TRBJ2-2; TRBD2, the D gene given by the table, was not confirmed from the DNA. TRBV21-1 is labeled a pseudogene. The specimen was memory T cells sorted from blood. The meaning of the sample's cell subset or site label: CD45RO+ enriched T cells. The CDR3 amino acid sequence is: CASSREGANTGELFF. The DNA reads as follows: TGTGCCAGCAGCCGGGAGGGCGCGAACACCGGGGAGCTGTTTTTT.